The rows below give T cell receptor beta chains drawn from one sample of a study of blood T cell repertoires in COVID-19. Assay: immunoSEQ multiplex PCR; the TCRdb copy retains only in-frame clones and omits some. This table has about 60,000 clones, more than 70% appearing once. Sequencing input: peripheral blood. The receptors were sampled from a human donor in a cohort sampled during active COVID-19. CDR3s include the opening cysteine and the closing phenylalanine or tryptophan. Fields, in order: clone size, J gene, D gene, V gene, CDR3 protein, CDR3 DNA. D genes are given only for firm matches. A row's size may be missing; if present it is once, few, many or a size class.

- | TRBJ2-1 | - | TRBV7-2 | CASSFRESGEQFF | TGTGCCAGCAGCTTCCGGGAGAGCGGAGAGCAGTTCTTC
- | TRBJ1-6 | - | TRBV6-5 | CASRFGQISSPLHF | TGTGCCAGCAGATTTGGACAGATAAGTTCACCCCTCCACTTT
- | TRBJ2-2 | - | TRBV5-8 | CASRPRGLDTGELFF | TGTGCCAGCAGGCCTAGGGGTCTCGACACCGGGGAGCTGTTTTTT
- | TRBJ2-7 | TRBD2 | TRBV18 | CASSLQTSWYEQYF | TGTGCCAGCTCACTCCAGACTAGCTGGTACGAGCAGTACTTC
- | TRBJ1-3 | - | TRBV5-8 | CASSLGYSSGNTIYF | TGTGCCAGCAGCTTGGGGTACAGCTCTGGAAACACCATATATTTT
- | TRBJ2-5 | - | TRBV7-6 | CASSSRAGYQETQYF | TGTGCCAGCAGCTCCAGGGCGGGGTACCAAGAGACCCAGTACTTC
once | TRBJ1-1 | TRBD1 | TRBV5-1 | CASSRDSPNTEAFF | TGCGCCAGCAGCCGGGACAGTCCGAACACTGAAGCTTTCTTT
- | TRBJ2-1 | - | TRBV7-9 | CASTLTGGNEQFF | TGTGCCAGCACCTTGACTGGAGGCAATGAGCAGTTCTTC
- | TRBJ1-2 | - | TRBV19 | CASSARQNSYGYTF | TGTGCCAGTAGTGCCAGACAGAATTCTTATGGCTACACCTTC
- | TRBJ2-6 | TRBD1 | TRBV4-2 | CASSQGEGAEVTGANVLTF | TGTGCCAGCAGCCAAGGCGAGGGGGCGGAAGTAACTGGGGCCAACGTCCTGACTTTC
- | TRBJ2-3 | - | TRBV21-1 | CASSLGAGTDTQYF | TGTGCCAGCAGCCTAGGGGCAGGCACGGATACGCAGTATTTT
- | TRBJ1-2 | - | TRBV27 | CASSFGQGSYGYTF | TGTGCCAGCAGTTTCGGGCAGGGCTCCTATGGCTACACCTTC
- | TRBJ2-7 | TRBD2 | TRBV18 | CASSPGGDYEQYF | TGTGCCAGCTCACCAGGGGGGGACTACGAGCAGTACTTC
- | TRBJ2-3 | - | TRBV30 | CAWSVSSDTQYF | TGTGCCTGGAGTGTCTCTTCAGATACGCAGTATTTT
- | TRBJ1-5 | - | TRBV2 | CASSDSMRDQPQHF | TGTGCCAGCAGTGATTCCATGCGGGATCAGCCCCAGCATTTT
- | TRBJ1-5 | - | TRBV19 | CASSPGNQPQHF | TGTGCCAGTAGCCCGGGAAATCAGCCCCAGCATTTT
- | TRBJ2-5 | TRBD2 | TRBV6-5 | CASSSLAGGQETQYF | TGTGCCAGCAGTTCACTAGCGGGAGGGCAAGAGACCCAGTACTTC
- | TRBJ2-7 | TRBD2 | TRBV4-1 | CASSQNGREGQYEQYF | TGCGCCAGCAGCCAAAATGGGAGGGAGGGCCAATACGAGCAGTACTTC
- | TRBJ1-5 | - | TRBV3-1/TRBV3-2 | CASSQGVGGNQPQHF | TGTGCCAGCAGCCAAGGGGTGGGAGGCAATCAGCCCCAGCATTTT
- | TRBJ2-5 | - | TRBV14 | CASSQGGPRRTQYF | TGTGCCAGCAGCCAAGGGGGCCCCAGGCGGACCCAGTACTTC
- | TRBJ2-3 | - | TRBV5-6 | CASSLGGLAADTQYF | TGTGCCAGCAGCTTGGGGGGGCTAGCGGCAGATACGCAGTATTTT
- | TRBJ2-3 | - | TRBV20-1 | CSATTTDTQYF | TGCAGTGCTACCACTACGGATACGCAGTATTTT
- | TRBJ1-3 | - | TRBV4-1 | CASSQGGLTGNTIYF | TGCGCCAGCAGCCAAGGTGGCCTGACTGGAAACACCATATATTTT
- | TRBJ2-7 | - | TRBV5-4 | CASSLGGFPNYEQYF | TGTGCCAGCAGCTTGGGTGGCTTTCCCAACTACGAGCAGTACTTC
- | TRBJ2-3 | TRBD2 | TRBV11-3 | CASSAGTSGTDTQYF | TGTGCCAGCAGCGCAGGGACTAGTGGAACAGATACGCAGTATTTT
few | TRBJ1-3 | TRBD1 | TRBV2 | CASSRDRDGNTIYF | TGTGCCAGCAGTCGGGACAGGGACGGAAACACCATATATTTT
- | TRBJ2-4 | TRBD2 | TRBV5-1 | CASSLVASGRARDIQYF | TGCGCCAGCAGCTTGGTGGCTAGCGGGAGGGCCCGGGACATTCAGTACTTC
once | TRBJ2-1 | TRBD2 | TRBV6-5 | CAIHSGTSHEQFF | TGTGCCATACATAGCGGGACTAGCCATGAGCAGTTCTTC
- | TRBJ1-1 | TRBD1 | TRBV28 | CASSLGYRGVTEAFF | TGTGCCAGCAGTTTAGGGTACAGGGGTGTCACTGAAGCTTTCTTT
- | TRBJ1-3 | - | TRBV6-5 | CASSYSRGSFGNTIYF | TGTGCCAGCAGTTACTCAAGGGGGAGTTTCGGAAACACCATATATTTT
- | TRBJ1-2 | - | TRBV14 | CASSRTGRANYGYTF | TGTGCCAGCAGCCGGACCGGGAGAGCTAACTATGGCTACACCTTC
- | TRBJ2-3 | - | TRBV19 | CASSSETDTQYF | TGTGCCAGTAGCTCTGAGACAGATACGCAGTATTTT
- | TRBJ2-2 | TRBD2 | TRBV4-2 | CASSQDYGLAGSVGELFF | TGTGCCAGCAGCCAAGATTATGGGCTAGCGGGGTCCGTTGGGGAGCTGTTTTTT
- | TRBJ2-5 | TRBD1 | TRBV11-2 | CASSLTGAIEETQYF | TGTGCCAGCAGCCTCACAGGGGCGATAGAAGAGACCCAGTACTTC
- | TRBJ1-2 | - | TRBV3-1/TRBV3-2 | CASSQDTVTKYYGYTF | TGTGCCAGCAGCCAAGATACAGTAACAAAATACTATGGCTACACCTTC
- | TRBJ2-5 | - | TRBV11-2 | CASSSGTPGETQYF | TGTGCCAGCAGCTCCGGGACACCGGGGGAGACCCAGTACTTC
few | TRBJ1-2 | TRBD1 | TRBV5-4 | CASRPGQENYGYTF | TGTGCCAGCAGACCCGGACAGGAGAACTATGGCTACACCTTC
- | TRBJ2-7 | - | TRBV18 | CASSPSTGSYEQYF | TGTGCCAGCTCCCCCAGCACAGGCTCCTACGAGCAGTACTTC
- | TRBJ2-2 | - | TRBV5-1 | CASSLDPGTNTGELFF | TGCGCCAGCAGCTTGGATCCGGGTACGAACACCGGGGAGCTGTTTTTT
- | TRBJ2-7 | - | TRBV14 | CASSQDSFTYEQYF | TGTGCCAGCAGCCAAGATAGTTTCACCTACGAGCAGTACTTC
- | TRBJ2-5 | - | TRBV18 | CASSSPPYQETQYF | TGTGCCAGCTCGTCCCCCCCGTACCAAGAGACCCAGTACTTC
- | TRBJ2-7 | - | TRBV6-6 | CASSPGRNYEQYF | TGTGCCAGCAGCCCCGGCAGGAACTACGAGCAGTACTTC
- | TRBJ2-1 | TRBD2 | TRBV19 | CASSIGVLAGYNEQFF | TGTGCCAGTAGTATAGGAGTCCTAGCGGGGTACAATGAGCAGTTCTTC
- | TRBJ1-2 | TRBD1 | TRBV28 | CASNGQGELYGYTF | TGTGCCAGCAACGGACAGGGTGAACTTTATGGCTACACCTTC
- | TRBJ1-1 | TRBD1 | TRBV2 | CASSLLQGMNTEAFF | TGTGCCAGCAGTCTTCTACAGGGGATGAACACTGAAGCTTTCTTT
- | TRBJ2-2 | - | TRBV2 | CASSPIQGPGELFF | TGTGCCAGCAGTCCAATACAGGGCCCCGGGGAGCTGTTTTTT
- | TRBJ2-7 | - | TRBV5-1 | CASSLGQAVDEQYF | TGCGCCAGCAGCTTGGGACAGGCCGTAGACGAGCAGTACTTC
- | TRBJ1-6 | - | TRBV19 | CAGRGNSPLHF | TGTGCAGGACGGGGAAATTCACCCCTCCACTTT
- | TRBJ2-7 | TRBD1 | TRBV6-5 | CASRPGTGGLYEQYF | TGTGCCAGCAGGCCCGGGACAGGGGGCCTCTACGAGCAGTACTTC
- | TRBJ2-1 | TRBD2 | TRBV6-5 | CASSYSGGRADNEQFF | TGTGCCAGCAGTTACTCCGGCGGGAGGGCCGACAATGAGCAGTTCTTC
- | TRBJ1-2 | TRBD1 | TRBV27 | CASSLWGQGEGYGYTF | TGTGCCAGCAGTTTGTGGGGACAGGGTGAAGGCTATGGCTACACCTTC
few | TRBJ2-7 | - | TRBV3-1/TRBV3-2 | CASSQPGELYEQYF | TGTGCCAGCAGCCAACCGGGAGAACTTTACGAGCAGTACTTC